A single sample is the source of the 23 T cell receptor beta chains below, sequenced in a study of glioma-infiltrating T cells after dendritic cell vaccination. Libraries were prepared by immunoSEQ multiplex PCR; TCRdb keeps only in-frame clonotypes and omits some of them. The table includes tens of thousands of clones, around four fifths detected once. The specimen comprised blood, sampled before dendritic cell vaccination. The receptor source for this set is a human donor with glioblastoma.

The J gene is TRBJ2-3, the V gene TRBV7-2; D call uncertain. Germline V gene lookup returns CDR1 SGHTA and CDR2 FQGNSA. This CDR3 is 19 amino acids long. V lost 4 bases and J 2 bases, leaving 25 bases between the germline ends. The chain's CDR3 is CASSSSYWQQDIYTDTQYF. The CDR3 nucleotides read TGTGCCAGCAGCTCCTCATATTGGCAGCAGGATATTTACACAGATACGCAGTATTTT.

The CDR3 coding sequence is TGTGCCAGCTCTTCGGCCAGCTACTATGAGACCCAGTACTTC. It encodes CASSSASYYETQYF. The chain uses TRBV18 and TRBJ2-5; D call uncertain. Trimming pared 6 bases from V and 5 bases from J, leaving 16 bases between. CDR3 length equals 14 residues. Per germline, CDR1 KGHSH and CDR2 LQKENI.

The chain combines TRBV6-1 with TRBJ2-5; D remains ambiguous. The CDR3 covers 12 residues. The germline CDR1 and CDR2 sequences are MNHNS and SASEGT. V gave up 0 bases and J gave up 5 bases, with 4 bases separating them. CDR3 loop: CASSEARETQYF. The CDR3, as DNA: TGTGCCAGCAGTGAAGCCAGGGAGACCCAGTACTTC.

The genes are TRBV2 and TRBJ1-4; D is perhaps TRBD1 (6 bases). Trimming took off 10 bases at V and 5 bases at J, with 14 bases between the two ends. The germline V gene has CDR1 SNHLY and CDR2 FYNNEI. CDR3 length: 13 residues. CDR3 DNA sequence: TGTGCCACACACAGGGCCCTGAATGAAAAACTGTTTTTT. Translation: CATHRALNEKLFF.

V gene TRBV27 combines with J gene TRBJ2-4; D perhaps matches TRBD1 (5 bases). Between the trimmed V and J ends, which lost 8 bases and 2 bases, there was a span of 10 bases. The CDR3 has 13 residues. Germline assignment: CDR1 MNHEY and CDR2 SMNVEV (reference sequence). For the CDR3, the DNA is TGTGCCAGCGGAACAGGAACCAAAAACATTCAGTACTTC. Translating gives CASGTGTKNIQYF.

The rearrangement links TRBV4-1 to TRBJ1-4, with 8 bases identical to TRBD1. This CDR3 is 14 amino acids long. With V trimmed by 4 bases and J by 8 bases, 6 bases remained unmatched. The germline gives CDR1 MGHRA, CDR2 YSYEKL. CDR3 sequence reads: CASSLSGTGEKLFF. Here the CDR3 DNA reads TGCGCCAGCAGCCTCTCCGGGACAGGAGAAAAACTGTTTTTT.

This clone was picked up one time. As DNA, the CDR3 is TGCGCCAGCAGCTACGGGACAGGGCTAGGAAACACCATATATTTT. Its translation is CASSYGTGLGNTIYF. This chain links TRBV5-1 with TRBJ1-3; 9 nucleotides align to TRBD1. V gave up 3 bases and J gave up 4 bases; unmatched junction bases: 5. In germline, CDR1 is SGHRS, CDR2 YFSETQ. The CDR3 has 15 amino acids.

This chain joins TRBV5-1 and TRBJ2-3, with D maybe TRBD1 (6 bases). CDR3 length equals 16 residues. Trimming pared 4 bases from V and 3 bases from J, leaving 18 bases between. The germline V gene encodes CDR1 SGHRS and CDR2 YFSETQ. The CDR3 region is CASSQQAGVTTDTQYF. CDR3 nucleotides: TGCGCCAGCAGCCAACAGGCAGGGGTAACGACAGATACGCAGTATTTT.

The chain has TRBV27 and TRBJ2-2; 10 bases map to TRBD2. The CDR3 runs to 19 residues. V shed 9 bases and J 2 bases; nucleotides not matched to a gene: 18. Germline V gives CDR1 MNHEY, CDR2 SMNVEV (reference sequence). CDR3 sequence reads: CASARRSGGARVNTGELFF. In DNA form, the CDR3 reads TGTGCCAGTGCCCGGAGGAGCGGGGGGGCCAGAGTCAACACCGGGGAGCTGTTTTTT.

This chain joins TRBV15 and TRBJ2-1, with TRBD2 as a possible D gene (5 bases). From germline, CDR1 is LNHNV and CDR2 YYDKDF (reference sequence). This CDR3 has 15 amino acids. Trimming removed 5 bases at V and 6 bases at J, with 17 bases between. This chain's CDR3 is CATSRGSSQSNEQFF. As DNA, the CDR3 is TGTGCCACCAGCCGAGGGAGTAGTCAGTCCAATGAGCAGTTCTTC. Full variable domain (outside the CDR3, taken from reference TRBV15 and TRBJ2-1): DAMVIQNPRYQVTQFGKPVTLSCSQTLNHNVMYWYQQKSSQAPKLLFHYYDKDFNNEADTPDNFQSRRPNTSFCFLDIRSPGLGDTAMYLCATSRGSSQSNEQFFGPGTRLTVL.

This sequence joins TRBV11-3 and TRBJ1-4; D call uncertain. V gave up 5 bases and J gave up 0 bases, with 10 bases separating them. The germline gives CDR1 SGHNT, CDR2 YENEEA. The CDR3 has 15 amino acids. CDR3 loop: CASSPDHPTNEKLFF. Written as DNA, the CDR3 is TGTGCCAGCAGCCCAGATCACCCAACTAATGAAAAACTGTTTTTT. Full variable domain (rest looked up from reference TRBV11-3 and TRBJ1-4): EAGVVQSPRYKIIEKKQPVAFWCNPISGHNTLYWYLQNLGQGPELLIRYENEEAVDDSQLPKDRFSAERLKGVDSTLKIQPAELGDSAVYLCASSPDHPTNEKLFFGSGTQLSVL.

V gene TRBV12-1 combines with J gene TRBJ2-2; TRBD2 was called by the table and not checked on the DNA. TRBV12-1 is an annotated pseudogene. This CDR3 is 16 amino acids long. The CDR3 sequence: CASRSSGGPRGGELFF. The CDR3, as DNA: TGTGCCAGCAGGTCTAGCGGGGGGCCAAGGGGCGGGGAGCTGTTTTTT.

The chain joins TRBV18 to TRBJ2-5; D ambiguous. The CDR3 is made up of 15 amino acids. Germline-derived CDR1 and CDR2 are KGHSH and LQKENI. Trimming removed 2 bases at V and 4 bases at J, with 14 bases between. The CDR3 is CASSPEASGGETQYF. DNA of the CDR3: TGTGCCAGCTCACCAGAAGCATCGGGTGGAGAGACCCAGTACTTC.

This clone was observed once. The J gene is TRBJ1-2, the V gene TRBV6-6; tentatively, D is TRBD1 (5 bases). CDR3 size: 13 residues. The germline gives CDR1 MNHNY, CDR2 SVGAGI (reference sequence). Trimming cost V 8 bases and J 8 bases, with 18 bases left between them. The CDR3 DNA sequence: TGTGCCAGCTGGATCAGTGGGGCCGGGGGCTACACCTTC. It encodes CASWISGAGGYTF.

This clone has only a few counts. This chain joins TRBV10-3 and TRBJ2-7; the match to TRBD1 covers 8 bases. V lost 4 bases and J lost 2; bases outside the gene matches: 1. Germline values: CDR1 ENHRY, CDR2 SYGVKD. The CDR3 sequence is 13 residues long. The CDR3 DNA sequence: TGTGCCATCAGTGGGACAGGGACCTACGAGCAGTACTTC. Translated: CAISGTGTYEQYF.

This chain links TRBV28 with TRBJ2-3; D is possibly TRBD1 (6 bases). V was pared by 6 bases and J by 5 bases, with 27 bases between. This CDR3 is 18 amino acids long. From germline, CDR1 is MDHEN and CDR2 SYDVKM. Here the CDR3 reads CASSAKPPGHPFGDTQYF. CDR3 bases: TGTGCCAGCAGCGCAAAGCCCCCGGGACATCCCTTTGGAGATACGCAGTATTTT.

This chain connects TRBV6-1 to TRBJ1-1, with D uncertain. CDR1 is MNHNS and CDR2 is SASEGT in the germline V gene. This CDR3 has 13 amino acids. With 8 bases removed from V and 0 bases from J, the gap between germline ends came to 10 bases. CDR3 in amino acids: CASGEDLNTEAFF. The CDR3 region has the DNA TGTGCCAGCGGGGAGGACCTGAACACTGAAGCTTTCTTT.

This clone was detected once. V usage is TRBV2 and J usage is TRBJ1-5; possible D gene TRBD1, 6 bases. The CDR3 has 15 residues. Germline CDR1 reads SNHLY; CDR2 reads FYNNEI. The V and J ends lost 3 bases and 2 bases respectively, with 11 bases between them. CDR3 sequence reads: CASSDGGAGNQPQHF. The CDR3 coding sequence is TGTGCCAGCAGTGACGGGGGGGCGGGCAATCAGCCCCAGCATTTT.

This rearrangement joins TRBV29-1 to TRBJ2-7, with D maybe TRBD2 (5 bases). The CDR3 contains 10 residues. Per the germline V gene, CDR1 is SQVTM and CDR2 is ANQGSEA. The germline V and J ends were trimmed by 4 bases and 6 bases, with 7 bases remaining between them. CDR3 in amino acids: CSVGEREQYF. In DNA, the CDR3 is TGCAGCGTTGGGGAGCGCGAGCAGTACTTC.

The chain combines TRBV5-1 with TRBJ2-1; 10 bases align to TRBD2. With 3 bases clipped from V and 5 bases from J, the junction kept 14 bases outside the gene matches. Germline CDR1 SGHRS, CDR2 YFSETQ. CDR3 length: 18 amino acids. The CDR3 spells CASSYLGAGGLSDNEQFF. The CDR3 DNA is TGCGCCAGCAGCTACTTGGGAGCGGGGGGGCTTTCCGACAATGAGCAGTTCTTC.

DNA of the CDR3: TGTGCCAGCAGCTTAGCGCTGGGGGGGAACACTGAAGCTTTCTTT. Translated: CASSLALGGNTEAFF. The chain couples TRBV7-9 to TRBJ1-1; TRBD1 might be the D (5 bases). CDR3 length equals 15 residues. Per germline, CDR1 SEHNR and CDR2 FQNEAQ (reference sequence). V dropped 0 bases and J dropped 1 base, with 9 bases sitting between them. Full variable domain (missing parts from reference TRBV7-9 and TRBJ1-1): DTGVSQNPRHKITKRGQNVTFRCDPISEHNRLYWYRQTLGQGPEFLTYFQNEAQLEKSRLLSDRFSAERPKGSFSTLEIQRTEQGDSAMYLCASSLALGGNTEAFFGQGTRLTVV.

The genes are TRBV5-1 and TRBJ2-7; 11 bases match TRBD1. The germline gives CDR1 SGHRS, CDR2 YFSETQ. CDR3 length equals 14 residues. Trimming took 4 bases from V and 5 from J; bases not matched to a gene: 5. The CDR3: CASSPGTGGDEQYF. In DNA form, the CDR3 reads TGCGCCAGCAGCCCCGGGACAGGGGGGGACGAGCAGTACTTC.

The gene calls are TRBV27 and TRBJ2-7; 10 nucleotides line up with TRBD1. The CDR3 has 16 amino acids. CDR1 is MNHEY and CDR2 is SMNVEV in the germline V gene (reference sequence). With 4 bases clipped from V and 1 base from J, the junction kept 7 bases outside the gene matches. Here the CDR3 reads CASSSRTGGGSYEQYF. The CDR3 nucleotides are TGTGCCAGCAGTTCCCGGACAGGGGGAGGGTCCTACGAGCAGTACTTC.